The 28 T cell receptor beta chains presented below share a single source sample, sequenced in a study of blood T cells in healthy people across ages. Primers used in a second PCR of roughly 7 to 12 cycles were a sample-barcoded 5' primer and a J-beta primer mix. One entry per CDR3 protein results from TCRdb running MiXCR on the 5' RACE reads. The table lists approximately 780,000 distinct CDR3 sequences, roughly 24% of them singletons. This sample was also put to use in a study of T cells of mothers and their children.

The specimen was blood. Receptor source: a boy younger than 18 in good health.

This chain connects TRBV7-3 to TRBJ2-2; a weak D match, TRBD2 (5 bases). The CDR3 is 16 residues long. CDR1 is SGHTA and CDR2 is FQGTGA in the germline V gene. Deletions cut 2 bases from V and 4 bases from J, with 14 bases between. The CDR3 loop is CASSLGGEAGTGELFF. CDR3 DNA sequence: TGTGCCAGCAGCTTAGGTGGAGAGGCGGGCACCGGGGAGCTGTTTTTT. Full variable domain (rest looked up from reference TRBV7-3 and TRBJ2-2): GAGVSQTPSNKVTEKGKYVELRCDPISGHTALYWYRQSLGQGPEFLIYFQGTGAADDSGLPNDRFFAVRPEGSVSTLKIQRTERGDSAVYLCASSLGGEAGTGELFFGEGSRLTVL.

The sample holds a few counts of this clonotype. The rearrangement links TRBV27 to TRBJ2-2; D uncertain. CDR3 size: 16 residues. The V gene's germline CDR1 is MNHEY and CDR2 SMNVEV (reference sequence). The germline V and J ends were trimmed by 0 bases and 0 bases, with 8 bases remaining between them. This chain's CDR3 is CASSLSWTANTGELFF. The DNA of the CDR3 is TGTGCCAGCAGTTTATCTTGGACGGCGAACACCGGGGAGCTGTTTTTT.

Only a few counts were recorded for this clonotype. The chain uses TRBV4-2 and TRBJ2-3, with D perhaps TRBD2 (5 bases). From germline, CDR1 is LGHNA and CDR2 YNFKEQ. This CDR3 contains 14 residues. Trimming removed 4 bases at V and 3 bases at J, with 11 bases between. In DNA form, the CDR3 reads TGTGCCAGCAGCCCTCGTTCGGGGACAGATACGCAGTATTTT. Protein sequence: CASSPRSGTDTQYF.

In this sample, this clonotype turned up a few times. The J gene is TRBJ1-4, the V gene TRBV28; D gene uncertain. Germline V gene data show CDR1 as MDHEN and CDR2 as SYDVKM. V was shortened by 5 bases and J by 1 base, with 14 bases between the two germline ends. This CDR3 region has 16 residues. The CDR3 sequence: CASSPRLAETNEKLFF. DNA of the CDR3: TGTGCCAGCAGTCCCCGGTTGGCCGAAACTAATGAAAAACTGTTTTTT.

This clonotype was seen more than once but under ten times. This chain connects TRBV13 to TRBJ2-1, with TRBD1 matching 8 bases. V shed 2 bases, J shed 10 bases, and the junction held 4 bases outside the gene matches. CDR1 is PRHDT and CDR2 is FYEKMQ in the germline V gene (reference sequence). The CDR3 has 13 residues. The chain's CDR3 is CASSLSRGPEQFF. The CDR3 DNA reads as TGTGCCAGCAGCTTATCCAGGGGGCCCGAGCAGTTCTTC. The full variable domain, completed using reference TRBV13 and TRBJ2-1, is AAGVIQSPRHLIKEKRETATLKCYPIPRHDTVYWYQQGPGQDPQFLISFYEKMQSDKGSIPDRFSAQQFSDYHSELNMSSLELGDSALYFCASSLSRGPEQFFGPGTRLTVL.

This clonotype was observed a single time. The chain joins TRBV19 to TRBJ1-1, with a weak D call TRBD1 (6 bases). The CDR3 is 13 residues long. Looked up from germline, CDR1 is LNHDA and CDR2 is SQIVND (reference sequence). V lost 4 bases to trimming and J lost 3 bases, with 9 bases between them. The CDR3 loop reads CASSNNRDTEAFF. CDR3 nucleotides: TGTGCCAGTAGTAATAACAGGGACACTGAAGCTTTCTTT.

The chain has TRBV7-6 and TRBJ1-1, with D tentatively TRBD1 (6 bases). Trimming removed 5 bases from V and 1 base from J, with 11 bases in between. The CDR3 has 14 amino acids. Germline-derived CDR1 and CDR2 are SGHVS and FNYEAQ. CDR3: CASSPAGANTEAFF. The CDR3 DNA follows: TGTGCCAGCAGCCCTGCGGGGGCGAACACTGAAGCTTTCTTT.

The chain joins TRBV20-1 to TRBJ2-1; 8 positions agree with TRBD2. The closer fit of TRBJ2-5 to the DNA end suggests the J call may be wrong. Germline-derived CDR1 and CDR2 are DFQATT and SNEGSKA (reference sequence). The CDR3 consists of 15 residues. The CDR3 DNA reads as TGCAGTGCTACCCCGGGGGGGCCGCGTTCAGAGACCCAGTACTTC. It specifies CSATPGGPRSETQYF.

The chain carries TRBV10-3 and TRBJ1-2; a weak D match, TRBD1 (5 bases). V lost 3 bases and J 7 bases, leaving 15 bases between the germline ends. The CDR3 sequence is 14 residues long. CDR1 is ENHRY and CDR2 is SYGVKD in the germline V gene. CDR3 amino acids: CAISDKAGDGGYTF. The CDR3 DNA reads TGTGCCATCAGTGATAAGGCGGGGGACGGTGGCTACACCTTC.

The sample holds a few counts of this clonotype. This chain links TRBV27 with TRBJ1-5, with D hard to call. There are 15 residues in the CDR3. CDR1 is MNHEY and CDR2 is SMNVEV in the germline V gene (reference sequence). The V gene lost 6 bases and the J gene lost 2 bases, with 14 bases spanning the gap. Written as DNA, the CDR3 is TGTGCCAGCAGCCGGGTAGGTATTGGCAATCAGCCCCAGCATTTT. The encoded protein is CASSRVGIGNQPQHF.

The chain joins TRBV6-1 to TRBJ1-1, with 9 bases lining up with TRBD1. The V gene end was trimmed by 8 bases and the J gene end by 5 bases; junction bases not matched to a gene: 12. Germline V lookup: CDR1 MNHNS, CDR2 SASEGT. The CDR3 runs to 15 residues. The CDR3: CASGRGDRVDTEAFF. Here the CDR3 DNA reads TGTGCCAGCGGTCGGGGGGACAGGGTTGATACTGAAGCTTTCTTT.

This chain uses TRBV6-2 or TRBV6-3 with TRBJ2-5; no firm D call. CDR1 and CDR2 (germline): MNHEY, SVGEGT. V was pared by 5 bases and J by 5 bases, with 9 bases between. CDR3 length equals 12 residues. CDR3 nucleotides: TGTGCCAGCAGTCCTACCGATGAGACCCAGTACTTC. Protein product: CASSPTDETQYF.

This rearrangement joins TRBV2 to TRBJ2-5; possibly TRBD2 for D (5 bases). The V and J ends lost 1 base and 5 bases respectively, with 14 bases between them. Germline V gene sequence: CDR1 SNHLY, CDR2 FYNNEI. The CDR3 contains 15 residues. CDR3 residues: CASSEGRIRRETQYF. DNA of the CDR3: TGTGCCAGCAGTGAAGGGCGGATCCGGAGGGAGACCCAGTACTTC.

This chain's CDR3 is CSAGQGANYEQYF. The CDR3 DNA follows: TGCAGTGCCGGACAGGGGGCTAACTACGAGCAGTACTTC. V and J are TRBV20-1 and TRBJ2-7; 11 bases map to TRBD1. The length of the CDR3 is 13 residues. Unmatched junction bases numbered 4, after V lost 6 bases and J lost 3 bases. CDR1 DFQATT and CDR2 SNEGSKA come from the germline V gene (reference sequence).

The V gene is TRBV12-3 or TRBV12-4, the J gene TRBJ2-5; maybe TRBD2 (6 bases). The CDR3 extends over 16 amino acids. With 5 bases removed from V and 1 base from J, the gap between germline ends came to 17 bases. In DNA, the CDR3 is TGTGCCAGCAGTCCGACCGGGACTCTGATCCAAGAGACCCAGTACTTC. This encodes CASSPTGTLIQETQYF.

This clonotype was counted a few times. The chain has TRBV11-2 and TRBJ2-1; D may match TRBD1 or TRBD2 (5 bases each). Per the germline V gene, CDR1 is SGHAT and CDR2 is FQNNGV. Trimming cost V 5 bases and J 6 bases, with 14 bases left between them. This CDR3 is 14 amino acids long. CDR3 sequence: CASSGGPGANEQFF. The CDR3 DNA is TGTGCCAGCAGCGGGGGTCCCGGGGCCAATGAGCAGTTCTTC. Using reference TRBV11-2 and TRBJ2-1 for the parts outside the CDR3, the full variable domain is EAGVAQSPRYKIIEKRQSVAFWCNPISGHATLYWYQQILGQGPKLLIQFQNNGVVDDSQLPKDRFSAERLKGVDSTLKIQPAKLEDSAVYLCASSGGPGANEQFFGPGTRLTVL.

This clonotype was detected a few times. The chain combines TRBV5-1 with TRBJ2-3, with 7 bases aligning to TRBD2. Germline CDR1 SGHRS, CDR2 YFSETQ. The CDR3 is made up of 14 amino acids. V lost 7 bases to trimming and J lost 2 bases; unmatched junction nucleotides: 7. The DNA for the CDR3 is TGCGCCAGCCATATAGCGGGCCCCACAGATACGCAGTATTTT. Residues: CASHIAGPTDTQYF.

This clonotype appeared a few times. J is TRBJ2-7 and V is TRBV12-3 or TRBV12-4; D might be TRBD2 (6 bases). The CDR3 is made up of 16 amino acids. V was cut by 0 bases and J by 2 bases, with 14 bases left in between. The CDR3 region is CASSLAQLAETYEQYF. The CDR3 DNA reads TGTGCCAGCAGTTTAGCGCAGTTAGCGGAGACCTACGAGCAGTACTTC.

Concerning this clonotype: One end of the junction varies from germline; a read error may be responsible. This chain uses TRBV29-1 with TRBJ2-7; D may be TRBD1 (5 bases). CDR1 and CDR2 (germline): SQVTM, ANQGSEA. The CDR3 covers 14 residues. The DNA for the CDR3 is TGCAGCGTTGAAGAGCAGGGTGGTAACTACGAGCAGCACTTC. Protein sequence: CSVEEQGGNYEQHF.

This clonotype was observed a few times. The chain combines TRBV12-3 or TRBV12-4 with TRBJ2-5; a weak D match, TRBD1 (5 bases). The last part of the DNA fits TRBJ2-1 better; the J call may be wrong. The CDR3 length is 14 residues. CDR3 protein: CASNPQGSSYEQFF. Written as DNA, the CDR3 is TGTGCCAGCAACCCCCAGGGATCTAGTTACGAGCAGTTCTTC.

This clonotype was counted a few times. This sequence joins TRBV7-6 and TRBJ1-5; D is ambiguous. V was trimmed by 1 base and J by 5 bases, leaving 9 bases between them. Germline V lookup: CDR1 SGHVS, CDR2 FNYEAQ. The CDR3 has 14 amino acids. In DNA, the CDR3 is TGTGCCAGCAGCTTAGTTTACGGTGATCAGCCCCAGCATTTT. It yields the protein CASSLVYGDQPQHF. Using reference TRBV7-6 and TRBJ1-5 for the parts outside the CDR3, the full variable domain is GAGVSQSPRYKVTKRGQDVALRCDPISGHVSLYWYRQALGQGPEFLTYFNYEAQQDKSGLPNDRFSAERPEGSISTLTIQRTEQRDSAMYRCASSLVYGDQPQHFGDGTRLSIL.

This chain uses TRBV5-1 with TRBJ2-7; no reliable D call. The germline CDR1 and CDR2 sequences are SGHRS and YFSETQ. Trimming stripped 0 bases from V and 5 bases from J, with 12 bases between. The CDR3 length is 14 residues. The CDR3: CASSLDADLNEQYF. For the CDR3, the DNA is TGCGCCAGCAGCTTGGATGCGGATTTGAACGAGCAGTACTTC.

This clonotype turned up a few times. The V call is TRBV20-1, the J call TRBJ2-1; 8 bases map to TRBD2. Germline V gene lookup returns CDR1 DFQATT and CDR2 SNEGSKA (reference sequence). The CDR3 loop spans 17 amino acids. J was trimmed by 6 bases and V by 3 bases; bases with no gene match: 16. The CDR3 reads CSASPAGASFFTNEQFF. In nucleotides, the CDR3 is TGCAGTGCTAGCCCAGCGGGGGCTAGTTTCTTTACCAATGAGCAGTTCTTC.

The gene calls are TRBV6-1 and TRBJ2-5, with 8 nucleotides matching TRBD1. Matching the DNA end better, TRBJ2-7 makes the J call doubtful. This CDR3 spans 15 amino acids. CDR1 and CDR2 from the germline V gene are MNHNS and SASEGT. The CDR3 loop is CASSARTGITYEQYF. CDR3 nucleotide sequence: TGTGCCAGCAGTGCTCGGACAGGGATCACCTACGAGCAGTACTTC.

The chain carries TRBV12-3 or TRBV12-4 and TRBJ2-5; 7 bases match TRBD1. The ends lost 6 bases at V and 3 bases at J; junction bases unmatched: 4. The CDR3 is made up of 13 amino acids. This CDR3 reads CASRGTVKETQYF. The CDR3 region has the DNA TGTGCCAGCAGGGGGACAGTTAAAGAGACCCAGTACTTC.

V is TRBV7-9 and J is TRBJ2-3; 10 bases map to TRBD2. Germline trimming cut 6 bases from V and 2 bases from J; bases unmatched to any gene: 11. This CDR3 has 17 amino acids. Germline V gene sequence: CDR1 SEHNR, CDR2 FQNEAQ (reference sequence). The CDR3 region is CASRPRLAGELTDTQYF. In DNA form, the CDR3 reads TGTGCCAGCAGGCCACGCCTAGCGGGAGAGCTCACAGATACGCAGTATTTT.

This chain connects TRBV6-5 to TRBJ2-6; TRBD1 might be the D (5 bases). V lost 6 bases, J lost 0 bases, and 9 bases lay in between. The CDR3 has 15 amino acids. Germline loops: CDR1 MNHEY, CDR2 SVGAGI. In nucleotides, the CDR3 is TGTGCCAGCAGGGAAAGGGGCTCTGGGGCCAACGTCCTGACTTTC. This sequence encodes CASRERGSGANVLTF.

The J gene is TRBJ2-3, the V gene TRBV7-3, with no clear D. This CDR3 is 14 amino acids long. V was clipped by 3 bases and J by 6 bases, with 13 bases between them. The germline gives CDR1 SGHTA, CDR2 FQGTGA. The CDR3 is CASSFRRDADTQYF. In DNA form, the CDR3 reads TGTGCCAGCAGCTTTCGGAGAGACGCGGATACGCAGTATTTT.